The rows below give T cell receptor beta chains drawn from one sample of a study of OX40 agonist ivuxolimab in advanced cancers. Data came from immunoSEQ multiplex PCR; TCRdb stores just in-frame clones and leaves some out. Among under 70,000 clones listed, roughly 84% were seen once. The source material was CD4+ or CD8+ T cells sorted from blood, sampled in a trial of the OX40 agonist ivuxolimab. These receptors originate from an adult with an advanced solid tumor such as melanoma, head and neck, liver or kidney cancer. CDR3s include the opening cysteine and the closing phenylalanine or tryptophan. A D gene is named only where the DNA matches it firmly. For some rows the clone size is stated as once, few or many, or as a class when expanded; others skip it.

D gene	V gene	J gene	clone size	CDR3 length	CDR3 protein	CDR3 DNA
TRBD2	TRBV5-1	TRBJ2-3	.	16	CASSLIPRGGRDTQYF	TGCGCCAGCAGCTTGATCCCACGGGGGGGTCGAGATACGCAGTATTTT
.	TRBV2	TRBJ2-6	.	15	CASSPTGSGANVLTF	TGTGCCAGCAGTCCTACAGGGAGCGGGGCCAACGTCCTGACTTTC
.	TRBV7-5	TRBJ1-3	.	17	CVRSLDRDRVSGNTIYF	TGTGTCAGAAGCTTAGACCGGGACAGGGTATCTGGAAACACCATATATTTT
TRBD1	TRBV30	TRBJ2-7	.	14	CAWSGITGGYEQYF	TGTGCCTGGAGTGGAATTACAGGGGGCTACGAGCAGTACTTC
.	TRBV5-4	TRBJ1-3	.	16	CASSLGLGNSGNTIYF	TGTGCCAGCAGCCTGGGACTCGGGAACTCTGGAAACACCATATATTTT
.	TRBV7-9	TRBJ2-3	.	16	CASSPRGGRGADTQYF	TGTGCCAGCAGCCCCAGGGGAGGGAGGGGAGCAGATACGCAGTATTTT
.	TRBV7-9	TRBJ1-3	.	16	CATDNGRPLSGNTIYF	TGTGCCACCGACAACGGGCGGCCTCTCTCTGGAAACACCATATATTTT
.	TRBV4-3	TRBJ1-2	.	14	CASSQDHRTGGYTF	TGCGCCAGCAGCCAAGATCATCGGACGGGGGGCTACACCTTC
.	TRBV4-2	TRBJ1-4	.	14	CASSQGAGREKLFF	TGTGCCAGCAGCCAAGGAGCGGGACGGGAAAAACTGTTTTTT
TRBD1	TRBV7-9	TRBJ1-1	.	12	CASSPGQGAGFF	TGTGCCAGCAGCCCCGGACAGGGGGCGGGTTTCTTT
.	TRBV9	TRBJ2-1	.	14	CASSVSRLQNEQFF	TGTGCCAGCAGCGTCTCGCGGCTACAGAATGAGCAGTTCTTC
.	TRBV4-1	TRBJ2-3	.	14	CASSLGPRTDTQYF	TGCGCCAGCAGCTTAGGTCCTAGGACAGATACGCAGTATTTT
TRBD2	TRBV11-2	TRBJ2-7	.	16	CASSLGASSGSYEQYF	TGTGCCAGCAGCTTAGGGGCCTCTAGCGGGAGTTACGAGCAGTACTTC
TRBD1	TRBV7-3	TRBJ1-1	.	14	CASSLGQGNTEAFF	TGTGCCAGCAGCTTAGGACAGGGGAACACTGAAGCTTTCTTT
TRBD2	TRBV10-3	TRBJ2-7	.	14	CAIRTTSGSDEQYF	TGTGCCATCCGGACGACTAGCGGGAGCGACGAGCAGTACTTC
.	TRBV19	TRBJ1-4	.	13	CASRMGADEKLFF	TGTGCCAGCCGGATGGGGGCGGATGAAAAACTGTTTTTT
.	TRBV20-1	TRBJ2-3	.	11	CSAQQWDTQYF	TGCAGTGCGCAGCAATGGGATACGCAGTATTTT
TRBD1	TRBV30	TRBJ2-5	.	13	CAWSINRGETQYF	TGTGCCTGGAGTATTAACAGGGGTGAGACCCAGTACTTC
.	TRBV21-1	TRBJ2-1	.	16	CASSKARRGSYNEQFF	TGTGCCAGCAGCAAAGCGCGCAGGGGGTCCTACAATGAGCAGTTCTTC
TRBD2	TRBV15	TRBJ2-5	.	18	CATSRSLRLAGPQETQYF	TGTGCCACCAGCAGATCTTTACGACTAGCGGGGCCCCAAGAGACCCAGTACTTC
.	TRBV5-4	TRBJ1-2	once	14	CASSLQGPNYGYTF	TGTGCCAGCAGCTTACAGGGACCCAACTATGGCTACACCTTC
TRBD1	TRBV6-4	TRBJ1-6	.	11	CLSGGRSPLHF	TGTCTCTCAGGGGGGCGTTCACCCCTCCACTTT
.	TRBV30	TRBJ2-7	.	15	CAWRDPGRGIHEQYF	TGTGCCTGGAGAGATCCGGGACGAGGGATTCACGAGCAGTACTTC
TRBD1	TRBV7-9	TRBJ1-4	.	14	CASSPGTGNEKLFF	TGTGCCAGCAGCCCTGGGACAGGCAATGAAAAACTGTTTTTT
.	TRBV9	TRBJ1-3	.	16	CASSPGRDLSGNTIYF	TGTGCCAGCAGCCCCGGAAGGGACCTCTCTGGAAACACCATATATTTT
.	TRBV19	TRBJ1-1	medium-sized	13	CASSIRESAEAFF	TGTGCCAGTAGTATTAGGGAATCCGCTGAAGCTTTCTTT